This entry is about one T cell receptor beta chain. The target antigen is unknown. The junction departs from germline at one end; a sequencing error may be responsible. The CDR3 extends over 14 amino acids. Germline CDR1 GTSNPN, CDR2 SVGIG (reference sequence). These data are taken from a study of CD8+ T cells in alopecia areata. Treatment reported: oral pan-JAK inhibitor, 5-10 mg twice daily. Extracted from the samples, RNA was reverse transcribed into cDNA to serve as the sequencing template. Clones were read by immunoSEQ multiplex PCR, and TCRdb kept only the in-frame ones, dropping some. The top ten clones hold 3% to 4% of a sample with about 200,000 clones, 55% to 70% of them seen once. General study points: Expanded CD8+ clones among the top 100, as well as scalp clonality, were significantly decreased by tofacitinib.

This TCR was sampled from a human donor with alopecia areata. The sample consisted of CD4+ T cells sorted from blood, taken at week 4, from a patient treated with tofacitinib. The chain uses TRBV30 and TRBJ1-5; D remains ambiguous. The CDR3 DNA follows: TGTGCCTGGAATGGAGGTAATAGCGATCAGCCCCAGCATTTT. As protein: CAWNGGNSDQPQHF.